This TCR beta chain was sequenced for a study of T cell responses to AZD1222 COVID-19 vaccine. To note about this clone: What it recognizes is unknown. The sample contains more than one DNA sequence encoding this CDR3.

Study findings and constraints: Baseline antibody screening turned up just a handful of seropositive AZD1222 recipients. In all cases, repertoires were sampled only after the peak T cell response. Rises in breadth and depth of Spike-specific TCRs came after two AZD1222 doses.

Using immunoSEQ multiplex PCR, the repertoire was profiled, and TCRdb retains in-frame clones only, with some absent. The sample comprises about 120,000 clones, more than 70% of which are singletons, and under 6.5% rests with the top ten. The TCR comes from an adult in good health. Sequenced material: peripheral blood, taken on day 0 of AZD1222 vaccination.

CDR3 bases: TGTGCCAGCTCACCACCGGGACGCAGCACAGATACGCAGTATTTT. Translating it yields CASSPPGRSTDTQYF. The chain has TRBV18 and TRBJ2-3, with D possibly called TRBD1 or TRBD2 (5 bases each). The germline CDR1 and CDR2 sequences are KGHSH and LQKENI. The CDR3 runs to 15 residues. The germline V and J ends were trimmed by 0 bases and 0 bases, with 7 bases remaining between them.